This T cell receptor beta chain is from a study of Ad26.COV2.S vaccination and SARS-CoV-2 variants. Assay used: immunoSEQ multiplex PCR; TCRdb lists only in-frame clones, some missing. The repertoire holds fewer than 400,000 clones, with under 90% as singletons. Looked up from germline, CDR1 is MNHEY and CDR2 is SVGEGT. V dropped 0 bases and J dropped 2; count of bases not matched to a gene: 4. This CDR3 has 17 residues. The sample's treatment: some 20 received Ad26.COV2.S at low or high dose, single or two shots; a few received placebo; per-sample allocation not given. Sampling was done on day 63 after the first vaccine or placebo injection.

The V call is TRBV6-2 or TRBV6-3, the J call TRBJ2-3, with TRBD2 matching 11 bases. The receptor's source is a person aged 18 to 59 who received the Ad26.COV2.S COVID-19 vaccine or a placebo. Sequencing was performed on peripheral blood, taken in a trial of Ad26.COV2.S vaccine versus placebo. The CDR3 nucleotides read TGTGCCAGCAGTTACTCTAGACTAGCGGGGAACACAGATACGCAGTATTTT. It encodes CASSYSRLAGNTDTQYF.